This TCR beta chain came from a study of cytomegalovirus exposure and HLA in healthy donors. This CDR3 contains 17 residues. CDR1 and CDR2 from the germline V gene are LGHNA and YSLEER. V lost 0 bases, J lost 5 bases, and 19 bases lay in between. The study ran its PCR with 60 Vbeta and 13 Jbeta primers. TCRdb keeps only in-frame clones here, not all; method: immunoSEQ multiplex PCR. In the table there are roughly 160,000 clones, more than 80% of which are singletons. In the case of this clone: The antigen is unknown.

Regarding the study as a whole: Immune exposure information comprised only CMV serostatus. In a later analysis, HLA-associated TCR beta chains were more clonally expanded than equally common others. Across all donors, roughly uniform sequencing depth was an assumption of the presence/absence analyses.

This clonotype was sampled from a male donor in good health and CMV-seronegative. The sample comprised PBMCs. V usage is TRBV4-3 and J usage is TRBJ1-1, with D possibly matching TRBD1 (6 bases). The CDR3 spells CASSQDPTGTQRTEAFF. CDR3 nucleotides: TGCGCCAGCAGCCAAGACCCAACAGGGACCCAACGGACTGAAGCTTTCTTT.